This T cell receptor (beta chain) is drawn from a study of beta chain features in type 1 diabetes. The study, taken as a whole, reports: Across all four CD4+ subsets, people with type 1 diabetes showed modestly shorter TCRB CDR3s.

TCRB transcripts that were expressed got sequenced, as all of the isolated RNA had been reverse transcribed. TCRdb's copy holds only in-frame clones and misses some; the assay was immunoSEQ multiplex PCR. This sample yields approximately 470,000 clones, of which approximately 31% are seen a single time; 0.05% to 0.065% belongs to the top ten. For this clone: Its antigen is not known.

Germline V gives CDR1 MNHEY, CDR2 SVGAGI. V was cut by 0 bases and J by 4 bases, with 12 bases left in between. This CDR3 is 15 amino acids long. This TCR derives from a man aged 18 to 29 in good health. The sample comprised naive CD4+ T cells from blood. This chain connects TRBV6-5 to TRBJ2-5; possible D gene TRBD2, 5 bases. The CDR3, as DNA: TGTGCCAGCAGTTACTCCGGGATAACGGCAGAGACCCAGTACTTC. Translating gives CASSYSGITAETQYF.